The subject of this entry is one T cell receptor beta chain. The sample carries other DNA sequences with the same CDR3. The data were obtained in a study of blood T cell repertoires in COVID-19. Study details: Italy, Spain and the United States were the sources of the convalescent and acute COVID-19 samples. T cells, B-cell-depleted T cells, or PBMCs provided the cDNA or gDNA that served as material.

The protocol was immunoSEQ multiplex PCR, while the TCRdb copy is restricted to in-frame clones and leaves out a portion. Among some 490,000 clones listed, roughly nine tenths were seen once. Everyone who took part was 18 to 89 years old, and they came from about two dozen US areas. Losses at the gene ends were 6 bases for V and 1 base for J; bases not matched to a gene: 4. CDR3 length: 15 amino acids. The V gene's germline CDR1 is SEHNR and CDR2 FQNEAQ (reference sequence). The V and J genes are TRBV7-9 and TRBJ2-2; TRBD1 agrees at 8 bases. The TCR sequence derives from an older woman who had recovered from COVID-19. The source material was PBMCs or T cells enriched from blood (not recorded which). CDR3 sequence (DNA): TGTGCCAGCAGTTCCGGACAGGGGAACACCGGGGAGCTGTTTTTT. Translating gives CASSSGQGNTGELFF.